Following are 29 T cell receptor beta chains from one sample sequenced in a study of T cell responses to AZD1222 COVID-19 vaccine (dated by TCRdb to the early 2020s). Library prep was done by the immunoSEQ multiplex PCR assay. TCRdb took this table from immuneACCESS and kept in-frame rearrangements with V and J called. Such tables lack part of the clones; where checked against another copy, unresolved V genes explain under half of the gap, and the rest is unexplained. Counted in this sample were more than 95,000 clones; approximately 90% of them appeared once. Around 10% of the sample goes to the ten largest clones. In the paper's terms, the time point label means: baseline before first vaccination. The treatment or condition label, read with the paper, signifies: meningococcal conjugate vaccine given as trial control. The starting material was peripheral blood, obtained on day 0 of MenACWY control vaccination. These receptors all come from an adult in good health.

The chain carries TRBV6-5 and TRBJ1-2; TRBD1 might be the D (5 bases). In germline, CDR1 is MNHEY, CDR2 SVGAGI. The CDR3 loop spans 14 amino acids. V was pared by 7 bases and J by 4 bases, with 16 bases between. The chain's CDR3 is CASTTGGALYGYTF. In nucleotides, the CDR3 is TGTGCCAGCACGACCGGCGGGGCACTCTATGGCTACACCTTC.

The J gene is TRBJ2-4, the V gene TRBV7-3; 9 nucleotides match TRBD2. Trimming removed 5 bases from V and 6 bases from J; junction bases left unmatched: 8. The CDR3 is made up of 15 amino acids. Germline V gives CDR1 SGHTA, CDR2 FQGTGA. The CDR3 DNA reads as TGTGCCAGCAGCCAAGTAGCGGGAGCCCCAAACATTCAGTACTTC. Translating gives CASSQVAGAPNIQYF.

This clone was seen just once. CDR3 DNA: TGCGCCAGCAGCTTGGATGAGTTTTGGTCTGGCTACACCTTC. This codes for CASSLDEFWSGYTF. The V gene is TRBV5-1, the J gene TRBJ1-2; D ambiguous. CDR1 SGHRS and CDR2 YFSETQ come from the germline V gene. V was clipped by 0 bases and J by 7 bases, with 13 bases between them. The CDR3 sequence is 14 residues long.

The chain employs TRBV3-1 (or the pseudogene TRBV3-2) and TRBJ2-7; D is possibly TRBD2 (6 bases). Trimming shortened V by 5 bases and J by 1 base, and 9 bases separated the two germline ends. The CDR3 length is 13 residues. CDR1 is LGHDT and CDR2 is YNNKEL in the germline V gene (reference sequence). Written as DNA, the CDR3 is TGTGCCAGCAGCGGGACTCCTTCCTACGAGCAGTACTTC. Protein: CASSGTPSYEQYF.

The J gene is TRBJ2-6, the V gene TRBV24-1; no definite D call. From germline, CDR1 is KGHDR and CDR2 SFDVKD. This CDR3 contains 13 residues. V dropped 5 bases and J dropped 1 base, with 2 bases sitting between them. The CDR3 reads CATSVSGANVLTF. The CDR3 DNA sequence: TGTGCCACCAGTGTATCTGGGGCCAACGTCCTGACTTTC.

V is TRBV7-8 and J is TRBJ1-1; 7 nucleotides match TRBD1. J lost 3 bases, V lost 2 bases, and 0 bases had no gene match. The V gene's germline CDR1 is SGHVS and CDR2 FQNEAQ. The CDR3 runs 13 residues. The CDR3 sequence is CASSLQGDTEAFF. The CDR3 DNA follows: TGTGCCAGCAGCTTACAGGGGGACACTGAAGCTTTCTTT. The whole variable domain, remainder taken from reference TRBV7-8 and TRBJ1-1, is GAGVSQSPRYKVAKRGQDVALRCDPISGHVSLFWYQQALGQGPEFLTYFQNEAQLDKSGLPSDRFFAERPEGSVSTLKIQRTQQEDSAVYLCASSLQGDTEAFFGQGTRLTVV.

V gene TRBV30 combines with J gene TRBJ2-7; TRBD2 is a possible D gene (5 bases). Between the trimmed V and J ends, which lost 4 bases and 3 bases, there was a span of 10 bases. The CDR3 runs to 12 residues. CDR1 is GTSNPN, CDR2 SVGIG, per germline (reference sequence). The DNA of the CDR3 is TGTGCCTGGACTAGGGCGGGCTACGAGCAGTACTTC. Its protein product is CAWTRAGYEQYF.

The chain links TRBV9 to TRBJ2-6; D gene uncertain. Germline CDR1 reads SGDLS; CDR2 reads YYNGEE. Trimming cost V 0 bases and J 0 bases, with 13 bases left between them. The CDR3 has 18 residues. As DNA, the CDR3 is TGTGCCAGCAGCGTAGATCCTCTTTTTTACTCTGGGGCCAACGTCCTGACTTTC. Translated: CASSVDPLFYSGANVLTF.

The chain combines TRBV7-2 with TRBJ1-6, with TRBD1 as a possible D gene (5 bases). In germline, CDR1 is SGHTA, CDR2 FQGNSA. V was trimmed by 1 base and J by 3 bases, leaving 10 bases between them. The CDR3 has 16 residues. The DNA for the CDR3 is TGTGCCAGCAGCTTAGTCCCCGACAGCTATAATTCACCCCTCCACTTT. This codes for CASSLVPDSYNSPLHF.

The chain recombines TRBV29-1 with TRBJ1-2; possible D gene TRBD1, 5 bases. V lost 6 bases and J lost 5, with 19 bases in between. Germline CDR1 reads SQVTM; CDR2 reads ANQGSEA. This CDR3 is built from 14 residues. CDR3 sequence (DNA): TGCAGCGTGGGGGAGGGGCAGGTCAGTTATGGCTACACCTTC. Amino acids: CSVGEGQVSYGYTF.

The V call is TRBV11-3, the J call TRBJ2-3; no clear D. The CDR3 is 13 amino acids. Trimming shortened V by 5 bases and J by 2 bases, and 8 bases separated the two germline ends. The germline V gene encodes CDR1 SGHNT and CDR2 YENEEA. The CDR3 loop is CASSMPATDTQYF. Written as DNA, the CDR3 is TGTGCCAGCAGCATGCCAGCCACAGATACGCAGTATTTT.

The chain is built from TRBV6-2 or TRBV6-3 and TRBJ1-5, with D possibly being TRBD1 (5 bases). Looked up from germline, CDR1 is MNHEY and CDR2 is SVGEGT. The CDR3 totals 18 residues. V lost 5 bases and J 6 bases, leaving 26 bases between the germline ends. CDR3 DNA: TGTGCCAGCAGTCCCCGATGGCAGGGAGGAAGGGCGAGTCAGCCCCAGCATTTT. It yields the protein CASSPRWQGGRASQPQHF.

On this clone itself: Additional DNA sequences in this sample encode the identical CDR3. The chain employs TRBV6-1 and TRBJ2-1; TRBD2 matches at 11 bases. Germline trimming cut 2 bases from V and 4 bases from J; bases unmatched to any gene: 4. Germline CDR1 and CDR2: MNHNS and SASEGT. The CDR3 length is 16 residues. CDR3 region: CASSETSGSSYNEQFF. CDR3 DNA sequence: TGTGCCAGCAGTGAAACTAGCGGGAGTTCGTACAATGAGCAGTTCTTC.

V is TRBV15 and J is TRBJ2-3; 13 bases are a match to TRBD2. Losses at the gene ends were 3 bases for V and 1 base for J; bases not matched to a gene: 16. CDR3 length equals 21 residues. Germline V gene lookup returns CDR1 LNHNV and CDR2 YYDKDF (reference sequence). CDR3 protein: CATSSPGLAGVLPQRTDTQYF. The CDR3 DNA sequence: TGTGCCACCAGCAGTCCTGGACTAGCGGGAGTTTTGCCCCAACGCACAGATACGCAGTATTTT.

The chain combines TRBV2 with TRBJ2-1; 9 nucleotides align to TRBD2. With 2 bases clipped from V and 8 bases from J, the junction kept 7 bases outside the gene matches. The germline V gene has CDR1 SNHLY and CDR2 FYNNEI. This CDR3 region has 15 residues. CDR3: CASSEWTSAADEQFF. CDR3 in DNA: TGTGCCAGCAGTGAATGGACTAGCGCGGCGGATGAGCAGTTCTTC.

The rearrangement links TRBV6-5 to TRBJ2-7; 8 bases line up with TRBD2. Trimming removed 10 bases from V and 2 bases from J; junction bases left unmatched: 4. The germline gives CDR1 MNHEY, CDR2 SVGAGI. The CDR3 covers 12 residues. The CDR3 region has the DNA TGTGCCACCACGGGACTAGCCTACGAGCAGTACTTC. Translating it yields CATTGLAYEQYF.

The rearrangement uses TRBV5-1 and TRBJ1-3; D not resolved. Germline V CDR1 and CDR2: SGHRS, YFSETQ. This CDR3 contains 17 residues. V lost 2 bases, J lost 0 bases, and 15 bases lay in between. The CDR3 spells CASSFSEIDSSGNTIYF. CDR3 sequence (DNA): TGCGCCAGCAGCTTTTCCGAGATCGATAGCTCTGGAAACACCATATATTTT.

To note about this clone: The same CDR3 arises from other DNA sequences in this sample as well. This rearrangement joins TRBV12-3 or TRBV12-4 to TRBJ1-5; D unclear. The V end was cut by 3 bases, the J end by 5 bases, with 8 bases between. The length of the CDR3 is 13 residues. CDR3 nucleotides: TGTGCCAGCAGTTTTAGCGGGGATCAGCCCCAGCATTTT. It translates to CASSFSGDQPQHF.

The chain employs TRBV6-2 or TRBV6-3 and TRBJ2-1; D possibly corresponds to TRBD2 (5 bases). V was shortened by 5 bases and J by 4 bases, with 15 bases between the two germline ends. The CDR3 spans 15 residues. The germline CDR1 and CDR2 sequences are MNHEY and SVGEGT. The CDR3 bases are TGTGCCAGCAGTCGTACCCCACTAGAATACAATGAGCAGTTCTTC. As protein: CASSRTPLEYNEQFF.

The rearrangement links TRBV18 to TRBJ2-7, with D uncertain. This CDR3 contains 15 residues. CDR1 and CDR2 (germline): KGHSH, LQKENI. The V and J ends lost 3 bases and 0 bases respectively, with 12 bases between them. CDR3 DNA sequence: TGTGCCAGCTCACCTCAAGATTTAGGCTCCTACGAGCAGTACTTC. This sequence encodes CASSPQDLGSYEQYF.

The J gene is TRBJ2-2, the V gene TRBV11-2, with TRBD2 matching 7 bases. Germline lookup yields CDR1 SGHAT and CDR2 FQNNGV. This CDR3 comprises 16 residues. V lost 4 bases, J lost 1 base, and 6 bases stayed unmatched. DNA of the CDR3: TGTGCCAGCAGCTGGGGGACTACCCTGAACACCGGGGAGCTGTTTTTT. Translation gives CASSWGTTLNTGELFF. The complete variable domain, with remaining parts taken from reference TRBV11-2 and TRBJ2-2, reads EAGVAQSPRYKIIEKRQSVAFWCNPISGHATLYWYQQILGQGPKLLIQFQNNGVVDDSQLPKDRFSAERLKGVDSTLKIQPAKLEDSAVYLCASSWGTTLNTGELFFGEGSRLTVL.

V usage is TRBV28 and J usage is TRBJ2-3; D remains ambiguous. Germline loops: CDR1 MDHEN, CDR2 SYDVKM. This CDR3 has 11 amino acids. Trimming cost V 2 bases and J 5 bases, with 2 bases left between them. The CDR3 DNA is TGTGCCAGCAGTTTAATAGATACGCAGTATTTT. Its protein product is CASSLIDTQYF.

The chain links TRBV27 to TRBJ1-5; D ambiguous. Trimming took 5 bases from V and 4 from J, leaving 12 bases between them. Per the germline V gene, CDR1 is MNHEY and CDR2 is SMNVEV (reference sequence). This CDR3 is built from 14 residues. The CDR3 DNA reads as TGTGCCAGCAGTCCCCGGACCGCGAATCAGCCCCAGCATTTT. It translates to CASSPRTANQPQHF.

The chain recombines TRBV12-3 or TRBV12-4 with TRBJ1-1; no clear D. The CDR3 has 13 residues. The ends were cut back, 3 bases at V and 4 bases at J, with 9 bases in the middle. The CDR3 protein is CASSFGRGTEAFF. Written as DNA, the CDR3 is TGTGCCAGCAGTTTCGGGCGGGGCACTGAAGCTTTCTTT.

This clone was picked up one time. The DNA for the CDR3 is TGTGCCAGCAGTCTACTACTAGCGGGACGGAACGAGCAGTACTTC. Protein: CASSLLLAGRNEQYF. The gene calls are TRBV27 and TRBJ2-7, with 10 bases aligning to TRBD2. Trimming cost V 5 bases and J 5 bases; bases outside gene matches: 9. The germline CDR1 and CDR2 sequences are MNHEY and SMNVEV (reference sequence). The CDR3 has 15 residues.

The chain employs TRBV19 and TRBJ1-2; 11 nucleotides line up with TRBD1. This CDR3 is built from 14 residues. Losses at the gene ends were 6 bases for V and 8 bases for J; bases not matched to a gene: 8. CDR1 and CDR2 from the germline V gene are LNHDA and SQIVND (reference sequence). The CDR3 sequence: CASRAGTGGWGYTF. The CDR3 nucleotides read TGTGCCAGTAGAGCCGGGACAGGGGGATGGGGCTACACCTTC.

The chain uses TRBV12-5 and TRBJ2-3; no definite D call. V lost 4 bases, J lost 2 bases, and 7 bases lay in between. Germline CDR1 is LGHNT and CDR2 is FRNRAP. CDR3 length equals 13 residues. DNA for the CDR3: TGTGCTAGTGGTTCTCACTTCACAGATACGCAGTATTTT. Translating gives CASGSHFTDTQYF.

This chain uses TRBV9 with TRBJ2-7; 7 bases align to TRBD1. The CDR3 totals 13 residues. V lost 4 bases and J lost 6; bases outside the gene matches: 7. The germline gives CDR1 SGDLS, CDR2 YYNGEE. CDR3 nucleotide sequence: TGTGCCAGCAGCTCAGGGACAGTGCCCGAGCAGTACTTC. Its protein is CASSSGTVPEQYF. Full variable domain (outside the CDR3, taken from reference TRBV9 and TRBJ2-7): DSGVTQTPKHLITATGQRVTLRCSPRSGDLSVYWYQQSLDQGLQFLIQYYNGEERAKGNILERFSAQQFPDLHSELNLSSLELGDSALYFCASSSGTVPEQYFGPGTRLTVT.

The CDR3 DNA sequence: TGTGCCAGCAGCTTAGTTTCCGGGTCCCACACTGAAGCTTTCTTT. Encoded protein: CASSLVSGSHTEAFF. This rearrangement joins TRBV11-3 to TRBJ1-1, with D unresolved. The CDR3 contains 15 residues. The germline V gene encodes CDR1 SGHNT and CDR2 YENEEA. Trimming pared 1 base from V and 3 bases from J, leaving 12 bases between.